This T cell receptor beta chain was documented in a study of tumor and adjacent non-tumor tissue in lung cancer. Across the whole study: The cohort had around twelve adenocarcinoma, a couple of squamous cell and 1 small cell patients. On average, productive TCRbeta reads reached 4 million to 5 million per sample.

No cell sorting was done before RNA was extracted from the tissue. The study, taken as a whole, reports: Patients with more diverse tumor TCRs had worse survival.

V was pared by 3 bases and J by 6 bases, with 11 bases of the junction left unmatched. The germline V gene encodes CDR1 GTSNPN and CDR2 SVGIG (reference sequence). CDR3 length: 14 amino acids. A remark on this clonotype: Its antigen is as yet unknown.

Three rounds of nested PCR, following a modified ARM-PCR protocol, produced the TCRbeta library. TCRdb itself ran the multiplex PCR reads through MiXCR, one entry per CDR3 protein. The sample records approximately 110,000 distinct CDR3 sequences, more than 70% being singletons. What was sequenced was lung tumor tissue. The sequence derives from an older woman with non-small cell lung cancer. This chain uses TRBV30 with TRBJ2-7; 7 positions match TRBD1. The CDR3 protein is CAWSAGQANFEQYF. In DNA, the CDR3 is TGTGCCTGGAGCGCCGGACAGGCGAACTTCGAGCAGTACTTC.